This TCR beta chain appears in the sequencing data of a study of early T cells in non-severe SARS-CoV-2 infection (dated by TCRdb to the early 2020s). Study-wide context: Because TCR sequencing was done on bulk RNA from unsorted whole blood, the alpha and beta chains could not be paired.

The paper's findings and limits, for the study overall: VDJdb matching was skewed toward anti-spike CD8 responses and likely underestimated virus-specific expansions by missing private and CD4 specificities.

This was a case-control study nested in a cohort of healthcare workers in London, UK, who had nasopharyngeal swab PCR tests and blood samples taken every week. Healthcare workers were enrolled in the week of the UK lockdown, from 23 to 31 March 2020, and were followed every week for up to 16 weeks. The germline V gene (reference sequence) specifies DFQATT as CDR1 and SNEGSKA as CDR2. Clipping removes 3 bases from V and 6 bases from J, with 7 as the unmatched junction base count. Measured from the cysteine to the phenylalanine, the CDR3 is 15 residues long. The retained sequence is limited to the CDR3, 45 bases, with the frame set at the first base. This clonotype has at least ten counts. What antigen it recognizes has not been identified. Nothing much larger sits one base from this clone, and base qualities are not available. Preparation of the library involved 5' RACE. This sample was sequenced with a NextSeq 500. In the TCR library protocol, unique molecular identifiers were attached to individual cDNA molecules to correct for PCR bias and sequencing error. TCR alpha and beta chains were both sequenced, and the abundances of alpha and beta sequences in each sample were closely correlated with each other. For the original study's pipeline: Decombinator V4 was used to annotate TCR sequences for V gene, J gene and CDR3. TCRs were defined as expanded if a significant change between any two time points was detected under a Poisson model with p below 0.0001. TCR abundances were normalised to the total number of TCRs sequenced in each sample and reported as counts per million. MAIT TCRs were defined by TRAV1-2 paired with TRAJ12, TRAJ20 or TRAJ33, and iNKT TCRs by TRAV10 paired with TRAJ18. VDJdb, accessed on 1 November 2021, was searched for TCRs annotated for CMV, EBV and SARS-CoV-2, and TCRs annotated for more than one antigen were excluded. TCRdb reran the public reads through fastp at Q25 and MiXCR, keeping productive beta chains. Every distinct CDR3 protein forms one entry, paired with its most common genes and DNA. What appears here as the V and J calls and clone size reflects TCRdb's work, not the paper's. This sample lists fewer than 30,000 distinct CDR3 sequences; 5% to 6% were detected once. 3.5% to 5% of the sample goes to the ten largest clones.

This chain joins TRBV20-1 to TRBJ2-1, with 11 bases matching TRBD2. This clonotype was obtained from an adult who was a healthcare worker with PCR-confirmed SARS-CoV-2 infection or an uninfected control (not recorded which). Sequenced sample: whole blood. For the CDR3, the sequence is CSASLSGRGVNEQFF. The nucleotides are TGCAGTGCTAGCCTTAGCGGGAGGGGGGTCAATGAGCAGTTCTTC.